Following are 27 T cell receptor beta chains from one sample sequenced in a study of T cell responses to AZD1222 COVID-19 vaccine. Generated by immunoSEQ multiplex PCR, the TCRdb table keeps only in-frame clones and is missing some. There are around 60,000 clones in the sample; 85% to 95% occur only once, and approximately 6.3% lies in the top ten. The sequenced sample was peripheral blood, obtained 28 days after the second dose of the MenACWY control vaccine. All receptors derive from an adult who received the MenACWY meningococcal vaccine as a control.

The chain couples TRBV7-2 to TRBJ1-5; D is ambiguous. V was trimmed by 4 bases and J by 3 bases, leaving 7 bases between them. The CDR3 length is 13 residues. Per the germline V gene, CDR1 is SGHTA and CDR2 is FQGNSA. Here the CDR3 DNA reads TGTGCCAGCAGCTCGGTGTACAATCAGCCCCAGCATTTT. Its protein is CASSSVYNQPQHF.

The J gene is TRBJ2-3, the V gene TRBV19, with 14 bases lining up with TRBD2. Germline values: CDR1 LNHDA, CDR2 SQIVND (reference sequence). The ends lost 4 bases at V and 1 base at J; junction bases unmatched: 16. This CDR3 is 21 amino acids long. Here the CDR3 DNA reads TGTGCCAGTAGTACCCCCGGACTAGCGGGAGGCCCATCTCGGGGCACAGATACGCAGTATTTT. It yields the protein CASSTPGLAGGPSRGTDTQYF. The complete variable domain, with remaining parts taken from reference TRBV19 and TRBJ2-3, reads DGGITQSPKYLFRKEGQNVTLSCEQNLNHDAMYWYRQDPGQGLRLIYYSQIVNDFQKGDIAEGYSVSREKKESFPLTVTSAQKNPTAFYLCASSTPGLAGGPSRGTDTQYFGPGTRLTVL.

The chain links TRBV9 to TRBJ1-1, with 7 bases fitting TRBD1. CDR1 and CDR2 from the germline V gene are SGDLS and YYNGEE. The CDR3 length is 13 residues. Trimming cost V 4 bases and J 1 base; bases outside gene matches: 1. The CDR3 reads CASSQGGNTEAFF. The CDR3 DNA follows: TGTGCCAGCAGCCAGGGGGGGAACACTGAAGCTTTCTTT. Variable domain in full (rest from reference TRBV9 and TRBJ1-1): DSGVTQTPKHLITATGQRVTLRCSPRSGDLSVYWYQQSLDQGLQFLIQYYNGEERAKGNILERFSAQQFPDLHSELNLSSLELGDSALYFCASSQGGNTEAFFGQGTRLTVV.

The chain uses TRBV5-6 and TRBJ2-2; weak D call: TRBD1 (6 bases). This CDR3 region has 15 residues. V was cut by 6 bases and J by 0 bases, with 12 bases left in between. Looked up from germline, CDR1 is SGHDT and CDR2 is YYEEEE. Here the CDR3 DNA reads TGTGCCAGCAACCAGGGGTGGTCGAACACCGGGGAGCTGTTTTTT. Translation: CASNQGWSNTGELFF.

This rearrangement joins TRBV6-5 to TRBJ1-1, with D unresolved. The ends were cut back, 2 bases at V and 4 bases at J, with 14 bases in the middle. Per germline, CDR1 MNHEY and CDR2 SVGAGI. The CDR3 loop spans 15 amino acids. The CDR3 bases are TGTGCCAGCAGTTACGCGATGGAAGTTACCACTGAAGCTTTCTTT. It specifies CASSYAMEVTTEAFF.

V is TRBV10-2 and J is TRBJ2-4, with D maybe TRBD1 (5 bases). The CDR3 runs to 14 residues. V lost 6 bases, J lost 1 base, and 10 bases lay in between. The germline V gene encodes CDR1 WSHSY and CDR2 SAAADI. CDR3 residues: CASRQGMAKNIQYF. DNA of the CDR3: TGCGCCAGCAGGCAGGGAATGGCCAAAAACATTCAGTACTTC.

The chain has TRBV18 and TRBJ1-1; D is unclear. Looked up from germline, CDR1 is KGHSH and CDR2 is LQKENI. The CDR3 runs 13 residues. V lost 6 bases, J lost 1 base, and 9 bases lay in between. In DNA, the CDR3 is TGTGCCAGCTCCCGGACGGCGAACACTGAAGCTTTCTTT. It codes for CASSRTANTEAFF.

The genes are TRBV28 and TRBJ2-5; D perhaps matches TRBD2 (5 bases). The CDR3 spans 14 residues. Per germline, CDR1 MDHEN and CDR2 SYDVKM. V gave up 5 bases and J gave up 5 bases, with 15 bases separating them. The chain's CDR3 is CASSPGMTGETQYF. The CDR3 bases are TGTGCCAGCAGTCCCGGGATGACCGGTGAGACCCAGTACTTC. Full variable domain (remainder filled in from reference TRBV28 and TRBJ2-5): DVKVTQSSRYLVKRTGEKVFLECVQDMDHENMFWYRQDPGLGLRLIYFSYDVKMKEKGDIPEGYSVSREKKERFSLILESASTNQTSMYLCASSPGMTGETQYFGPGTRLLVL.

This chain joins TRBV19 and TRBJ2-1; perhaps D is TRBD1 or TRBD2 (5 bases each). The V and J ends lost 1 base and 9 bases respectively, with 16 bases between them. The length of the CDR3 is 15 residues. CDR1 and CDR2 from the germline V gene are LNHDA and SQIVND (reference sequence). The CDR3: CASSIARTRESEQFF. CDR3 coding DNA: TGTGCCAGTAGTATAGCCCGGACAAGGGAGAGTGAGCAGTTCTTC.

The V and J genes are TRBV7-2 and TRBJ2-1; 9 nucleotides line up with TRBD1. Trimming cost V 5 bases and J 1 base; bases outside gene matches: 12. CDR3 length: 18 amino acids. CDR1 is SGHTA, CDR2 FQGNSA, per germline. CDR3 bases: TGTGCCAGCAGCGCGCGGGACAGGGCAATAGGTTCCTACAATGAGCAGTTCTTC. Its protein is CASSARDRAIGSYNEQFF.

The genes are TRBV28 and TRBJ1-1, with 7 bases that match TRBD1. This CDR3 has 16 residues. Germline assignment: CDR1 MDHEN and CDR2 SYDVKM. The CDR3 nucleotides read TGTGCAGCCCTGGGCCCGGCAGGGGGTGGGGACACTGAAGCTTTCTTT. It specifies CAALGPAGGGDTEAFF.

The chain joins TRBV19 to TRBJ1-5; D is possibly TRBD1 (6 bases). Looked up from germline, CDR1 is LNHDA and CDR2 is SQIVND (reference sequence). CDR3 length: 13 residues. V shed 4 bases and J shed 7 bases, with 11 bases lying between them. DNA for the CDR3: TGTGCCAGTAGTACCCAGGGGAGACAGCCCCAGCATTTT. This translates into CASSTQGRQPQHF. Full variable domain (remainder filled in from reference TRBV19 and TRBJ1-5): DGGITQSPKYLFRKEGQNVTLSCEQNLNHDAMYWYRQDPGQGLRLIYYSQIVNDFQKGDIAEGYSVSREKKESFPLTVTSAQKNPTAFYLCASSTQGRQPQHFGDGTRLSIL.

J is TRBJ2-1 and V is TRBV19; D may be TRBD1 (5 bases). The V gene's germline CDR1 is LNHDA and CDR2 SQIVND (reference sequence). This CDR3 contains 15 residues. Trimming pared 4 bases from V and 1 base from J, leaving 11 bases between. The CDR3 loop is CASSTRQLSYNEQFF. The CDR3, as DNA: TGTGCCAGTAGTACCCGACAGCTTTCCTACAATGAGCAGTTCTTC.

The CDR3 DNA is TGTGCCAGCAAGGGACAGGGGGACTATGGCTACACCTTC. It codes for CASKGQGDYGYTF. This rearrangement joins TRBV27 to TRBJ1-2; 11 bases align to TRBD1. This CDR3 spans 13 amino acids. The germline CDR1 and CDR2 sequences are MNHEY and SMNVEV (reference sequence). With 7 bases clipped from V and 3 bases from J, the junction kept 1 base outside the gene matches.

The rearrangement links TRBV6-2 or TRBV6-3 to TRBJ2-3; no definite D call. V was trimmed by 6 bases and J by 5 bases, leaving 12 bases between them. Looked up from germline, CDR1 is MNHEY and CDR2 is SVGEGT. The CDR3 covers 13 residues. DNA of the CDR3: TGTGCCAGCAGCCGCCAGGCGGAAGATACGCAGTATTTT. It yields the protein CASSRQAEDTQYF.

The chain joins TRBV10-3 to TRBJ2-5, with D possibly TRBD2 on 5 matching bases. V was pared by 3 bases and J by 2 bases, with 13 bases between. This CDR3 is built from 15 residues. CDR1 and CDR2 from the germline V gene are ENHRY and SYGVKD. The chain's CDR3 is CAISDEGARQETQYF. In DNA form, the CDR3 reads TGTGCCATCAGTGACGAGGGCGCCAGACAAGAGACCCAGTACTTC.

The CDR3 sequence is CAWSDMGGTEAFF. CDR3 DNA sequence: TGTGCCTGGAGCGACATGGGAGGAACTGAAGCTTTCTTT. The V and J genes are TRBV30 and TRBJ1-1; no clear D. Germline-derived CDR1 and CDR2 are GTSNPN and SVGIG (reference sequence). Trimming removed 3 bases from V and 5 bases from J, with 13 bases in between. The CDR3 is made up of 13 amino acids.

This chain uses TRBV7-6 with TRBJ2-2, with D hard to call. Trimming pared 4 bases from V and 1 base from J, leaving 10 bases between. The CDR3 is 15 residues long. CDR1 SGHVS and CDR2 FNYEAQ come from the germline V gene. DNA of the CDR3: TGTGCCAGCAGCTCACACCCACAGAACACCGGGGAGCTGTTTTTT. Its protein product is CASSSHPQNTGELFF.

V usage is TRBV6-4 and J usage is TRBJ2-1, with D perhaps matching TRBD1 (6 bases). Trimming took 8 bases from V and 9 from J, leaving 11 bases between them. The CDR3 is made up of 11 amino acids. Per germline, CDR1 MRHNA and CDR2 SNTAGT. The CDR3 sequence: CASSQGGEQFF. CDR3 DNA: TGTGCCAGCTCACAAGGGGGTGAGCAGTTCTTC.

The V call is TRBV29-1, the J call TRBJ1-1, with 7 bases lining up with TRBD1. The V gene's germline CDR1 is SQVTM and CDR2 ANQGSEA. This CDR3 has 13 amino acids. The CDR3 DNA is TGCAGTTCGACAGGGTTGTTAAGGACTGAAGCTTTCTTT. Translation gives CSSTGLLRTEAFF.

V usage is TRBV9 and J usage is TRBJ1-6, with TRBD1 matching over 10 bases. The germline CDR1 and CDR2 sequences are SGDLS and YYNGEE. J gave up 9 bases and V 3 bases, and 6 bases lay outside the gene matches. This CDR3 region has 15 residues. The CDR3 sequence: CASSAGTGATSPLHF. The CDR3 coding sequence is TGTGCCAGCAGCGCCGGGACAGGGGCCACTTCACCCCTCCACTTT.

This rearrangement joins TRBV5-4 to TRBJ2-3; 10 nucleotides agree with TRBD2. Germline CDR1 is SGHNT and CDR2 is YYREEE (reference sequence). The CDR3 spans 15 residues. With V trimmed by 5 bases and J by 4 bases, 7 bases remained unmatched. CDR3 protein: CASSRDLAGADTQYF. In nucleotides, the CDR3 is TGTGCCAGCAGTCGAGACCTAGCGGGAGCAGATACGCAGTATTTT.

The gene calls are TRBV9 and TRBJ2-3; D possibly matches TRBD1 or TRBD2 (5 bases each). This CDR3 spans 15 amino acids. Trimming pared 0 bases from V and 0 bases from J, leaving 8 bases between. Looked up from germline, CDR1 is SGDLS and CDR2 is YYNGEE. This CDR3 reads CASSVVGESTDTQYF. CDR3 bases: TGTGCCAGCAGCGTAGTGGGGGAGAGCACAGATACGCAGTATTTT.

This rearrangement joins TRBV30 to TRBJ2-1; D unclear. Deletions cut 1 base from V and 4 bases from J, with 8 bases between. The CDR3 runs 13 residues. Germline V lookup: CDR1 GTSNPN, CDR2 SVGIG (reference sequence). Written as DNA, the CDR3 is TGTGCCTGGAGTGGGTTTGGGTACAATGAGCAGTTCTTC. Translation: CAWSGFGYNEQFF.

The chain links TRBV12-3 or TRBV12-4 to TRBJ1-2, with D unresolved. CDR3 length: 13 residues. Trimming shortened V by 3 bases and J by 0 bases, and 5 bases separated the two germline ends. CDR3 in amino acids: CASSLVSNYGYTF. The CDR3 DNA reads TGTGCCAGCAGTTTGGTTTCTAACTATGGCTACACCTTC.

This sequence joins TRBV19 and TRBJ1-1; D gene unclear. Deletions cut 7 bases from V and 0 bases from J, with 12 bases between. The V gene's germline CDR1 is LNHDA and CDR2 SQIVND (reference sequence). CDR3 length equals 14 residues. Here the CDR3 reads CASNEKALNTEAFF. The DNA of the CDR3 is TGTGCCAGTAATGAGAAGGCTCTGAACACTGAAGCTTTCTTT.

The chain carries TRBV10-3 and TRBJ2-2; 9 nucleotides agree with TRBD1. In germline, CDR1 is ENHRY, CDR2 SYGVKD. There are 16 residues in the CDR3. Unmatched junction bases numbered 9, after V lost 8 bases and J lost 2 bases. CDR3 sequence: CAIAGQGQGNTGELFF. In DNA form, the CDR3 reads TGTGCCATCGCGGGCCAGGGACAGGGCAACACCGGGGAGCTGTTTTTT.